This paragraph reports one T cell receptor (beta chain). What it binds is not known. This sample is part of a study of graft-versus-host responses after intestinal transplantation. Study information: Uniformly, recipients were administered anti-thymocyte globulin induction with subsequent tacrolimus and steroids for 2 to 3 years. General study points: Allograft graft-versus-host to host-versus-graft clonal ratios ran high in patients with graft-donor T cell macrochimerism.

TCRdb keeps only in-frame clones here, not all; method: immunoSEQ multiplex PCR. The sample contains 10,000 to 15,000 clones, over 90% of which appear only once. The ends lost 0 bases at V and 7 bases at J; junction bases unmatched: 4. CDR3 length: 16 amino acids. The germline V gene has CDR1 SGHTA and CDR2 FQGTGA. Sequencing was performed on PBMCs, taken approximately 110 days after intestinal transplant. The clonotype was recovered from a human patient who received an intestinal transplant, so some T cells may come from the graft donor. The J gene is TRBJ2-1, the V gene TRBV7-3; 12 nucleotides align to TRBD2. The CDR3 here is CASSLTGLAGGNEQFF. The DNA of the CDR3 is TGTGCCAGCAGCTTAACGGGCCTAGCGGGAGGGAATGAGCAGTTCTTC.